This TCR beta chain was found in a study of blood T cell repertoires in COVID-19. Germline loops: CDR1 MDHEN, CDR2 SYDVKM. This CDR3 contains 16 residues. Trimming took off 4 bases at V and 3 bases at J, with 15 bases between the two ends. This clone was recorded once. The assay was immunoSEQ multiplex PCR, and TCRdb's table has in-frame clones only and misses some. The sample holds fewer than 200,000 clones, around 78% seen once. The chain carries TRBV28 and TRBJ1-4, with TRBD1 as a possible D gene (5 bases). This TCR derives from a woman between 45 and 65 years old who had recovered from COVID-19. The source material was PBMCs or T cells enriched from blood (not recorded which). CDR3 nucleotide sequence: TGTGCCAGCAGTTCGGTCTTGGGGCAGTCTAATGAAAAACTGTTTTTT. Residues: CASSSVLGQSNEKLFF.